One sample yielded the 22 T cell receptor beta chains listed below, sequenced in a study of T cells expressing NK-cell markers. TCRdb re-called the 5' RACE reads; one entry per CDR3 protein, DNA not given. This listing includes roughly 350,000 distinct CDR3 sequences. The sample was blood T cells: a sorted CD56 or NKG2C T cell subset, CD4+ or CD8+ T cells, or bulk PBMC T cells (not recorded which). The receptors here all came from a man between 18 and 69 years old in good health.

The CDR3 here is CASRFLTGEYEQYF. This rearrangement joins TRBV25-1 to TRBJ2-7; TCRdb selects TRBD1, and the lack of DNA leaves this call unchecked. Germline-derived CDR1 and CDR2 are MGHDK and SYGVNS. This CDR3 has 14 amino acids.

The chain carries TRBV5-1 and TRBJ1-2. Germline CDR1 SGHRS, CDR2 YFSETQ. The CDR3 is 15 amino acids. This CDR3 is CASSLAQLANYGYTF.

The chain recombines TRBV4-2 with TRBJ2-2. This CDR3 region has 17 residues. The germline V gene has CDR1 LGHNA and CDR2 YNFKEQ. This chain's CDR3 is CASSPSSWSRNTGELFF.

The gene calls are TRBV7-6 and TRBJ2-5; the D gene TCRdb calls, TRBD2, cannot be checked with no DNA. From germline, CDR1 is SGHVS and CDR2 FNYEAQ. The CDR3 has 18 residues. CDR3 sequence: CASSLGTLAGGFQETQYF.

This rearrangement joins TRBV10-3 to TRBJ1-1; TCRdb lists TRBD1, though no DNA is available to test this call. The CDR3 loop spans 13 amino acids. Germline CDR1 reads ENHRY; CDR2 reads SYGVKD. The CDR3 region is CAATGRKNTEAFF.

The chain couples TRBV28 to TRBJ1-6; TCRdb's D call of TRBD1 is untestable without DNA. The CDR3 spans 17 residues. Germline V CDR1 and CDR2: MDHEN, SYDVKM. CDR3 sequence reads: CASSLVDRGLKSSPLHF.

V is TRBV5-4 and J is TRBJ2-5; TCRdb designates TRBD2, a call that cannot be tested without DNA. Per germline, CDR1 SGHNT and CDR2 YYREEE (reference sequence). CDR3 size: 14 residues. CDR3 region: CASSARRGQETQYF.

The chain recombines TRBV7-2 with TRBJ2-3; TCRdb calls TRBD1, which cannot be checked without DNA. CDR1 is SGHTA and CDR2 is FQGNSA in the germline V gene. The CDR3 sequence is 17 residues long. The CDR3 here is CASSPTLGTGSTDTQYF.

The CDR3 sequence is CSVKGQGGIGAQYF. The chain joins TRBV29-1 to TRBJ2-5; as DNA is missing, the TRBD1 call by TCRdb cannot be tested. This CDR3 comprises 14 residues. CDR1 and CDR2 (germline): SQVTM, ANQGSEA.

The J gene is TRBJ2-3, the V gene TRBV11-2; as DNA is missing, the TRBD1 call by TCRdb cannot be tested. This CDR3 is built from 13 residues. Germline CDR1 SGHAT, CDR2 FQNNGV. CDR3 protein: CASSEGVGDTQYF.

The chain is built from TRBV5-4 and TRBJ2-5. The CDR3 runs 14 residues. Germline CDR1 and CDR2: SGHNT and YYREEE (reference sequence). CDR3 in amino acids: CASSLAGRKETQYF. The full variable domain, completed using reference TRBV5-4 and TRBJ2-5, is ETGVTQSPTHLIKTRGQQVTLRCSSQSGHNTVSWYQQALGQGPQFIFQYYREEENGRGNFPPRFSGLQFPNYSSELNVNALELDDSALYLCASSLAGRKETQYFGPGTRLLVL.

The chain employs TRBV5-1 and TRBJ1-1. Per germline, CDR1 SGHRS and CDR2 YFSETQ. The CDR3 spans 13 residues. CDR3 sequence reads: CASGPGISTEAFF.

J is TRBJ2-1 and V is TRBV5-1; TCRdb designates TRBD2, a call that cannot be tested without DNA. Germline loops: CDR1 SGHRS, CDR2 YFSETQ. The CDR3 is 14 amino acids. The CDR3 is CASSSPLATNEQFF. The full variable domain, with the rest looked up from reference TRBV5-1 and TRBJ2-1, is KAGVTQTPRYLIKTRGQQVTLSCSPISGHRSVSWYQQTPGQGLQFLFEYFSETQRNKGNFPGRFSGRQFSNSRSEMNVSTLELGDSALYLCASSSPLATNEQFFGPGTRLTVL.

The chain uses TRBV5-1 and TRBJ1-1; the TCRdb call, TRBD1, lacks DNA for checking. The CDR3 is made up of 13 amino acids. The V gene's germline CDR1 is SGHRS and CDR2 YFSETQ. The CDR3 is CASSNSGFTEAFF.

The V call is TRBV19, the J call TRBJ1-3; there is no DNA to check the TCRdb D call of TRBD1. The germline CDR1 and CDR2 sequences are LNHDA and SQIVND (reference sequence). The CDR3 consists of 15 residues. The CDR3: CASGLRGAYGNTIYF. Filled out from reference TRBV19 and TRBJ1-3, the complete variable domain reads DGGITQSPKYLFRKEGQNVTLSCEQNLNHDAMYWYRQDPGQGLRLIYYSQIVNDFQKGDIAEGYSVSREKKESFPLTVTSAQKNPTAFYLCASGLRGAYGNTIYFGEGSWLTVV.

The rearrangement uses TRBV6-2 or TRBV6-3 and TRBJ1-2; TCRdb returns TRBD1, unconfirmable since there is no DNA. Germline V gene lookup returns CDR1 MNHEY and CDR2 SVGEGT. The CDR3 has 15 residues. The CDR3 reads CASSPTGVKGYGYTF.

CDR3 region: CASSPGAGAYNEQFF. The rearrangement links TRBV3-1 to TRBJ2-1; TCRdb designates TRBD1, a call that cannot be tested without DNA. CDR3 length: 15 residues. The germline CDR1 and CDR2 sequences are LGHDT and YNNKEL (reference sequence).

The chain recombines TRBV18 with TRBJ1-6; TCRdb calls TRBD1, which cannot be checked without DNA. The CDR3 is 13 residues long. Germline CDR1 is KGHSH and CDR2 is LQKENI. The CDR3 sequence: CASTRQGDSPLHF.

This rearrangement joins TRBV7-4 to TRBJ2-7; TCRdb designates TRBD2, a call that cannot be tested without DNA. The CDR3 covers 13 residues. Germline CDR1 SGHVT, CDR2 SQSDAQ. The CDR3 is CASSLGSFCEQYF.

This chain links TRBV10-2 with TRBJ2-4; TCRdb gives TRBD2 as the D gene, but with no DNA this cannot be confirmed. The CDR3 is 16 residues long. Germline assignment: CDR1 WSHSY and CDR2 SAAADI. The CDR3 sequence: CASRGALWQAKNIQYF.

This CDR3 reads CSARDGGWGAGDIQYF. The chain recombines TRBV20-1 with TRBJ2-4; TCRdb's D call, TRBD1, is unchecked because there is no DNA. This CDR3 contains 16 residues. In germline, CDR1 is DFQATT, CDR2 SNEGSKA (reference sequence).

The chain links TRBV9 to TRBJ2-3; TCRdb's D call, TRBD2, is unchecked because there is no DNA. The CDR3 spans 12 residues. From germline, CDR1 is SGDLS and CDR2 YYNGEE. CDR3: CASSSSRDTQYF.